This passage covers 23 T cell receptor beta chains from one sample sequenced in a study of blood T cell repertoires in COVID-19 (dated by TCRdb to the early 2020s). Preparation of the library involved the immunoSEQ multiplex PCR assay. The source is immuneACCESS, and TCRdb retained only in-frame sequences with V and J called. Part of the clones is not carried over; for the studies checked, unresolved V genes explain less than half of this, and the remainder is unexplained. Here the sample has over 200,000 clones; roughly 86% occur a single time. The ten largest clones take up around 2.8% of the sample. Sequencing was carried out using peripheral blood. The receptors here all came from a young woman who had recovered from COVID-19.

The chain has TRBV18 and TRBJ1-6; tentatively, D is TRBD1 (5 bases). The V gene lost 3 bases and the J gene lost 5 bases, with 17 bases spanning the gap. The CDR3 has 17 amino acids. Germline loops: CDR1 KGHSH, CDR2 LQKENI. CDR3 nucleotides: TGTGCCAGCTCACCGGTCCCCGTGGGGGGAAATAATTCACCCCTCCACTTT. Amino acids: CASSPVPVGGNNSPLHF. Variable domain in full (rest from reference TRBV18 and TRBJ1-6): NAGVMQNPRHLVRRRGQEARLRCSPMKGHSHVYWYRQLPEEGLKFMVYLQKENIIDESGMPKERFSAEFPKEGPSILRIQQVVRGDSAAYFCASSPVPVGGNNSPLHFGNGTRLTVT.

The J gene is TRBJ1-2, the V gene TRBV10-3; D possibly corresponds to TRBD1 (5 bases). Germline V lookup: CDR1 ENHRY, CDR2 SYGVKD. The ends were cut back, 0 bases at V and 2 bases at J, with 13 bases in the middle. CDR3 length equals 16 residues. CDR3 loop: CAISESAGPGNYGYTF. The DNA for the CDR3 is TGTGCCATCAGTGAGTCGGCAGGGCCCGGGAACTATGGCTACACCTTC.

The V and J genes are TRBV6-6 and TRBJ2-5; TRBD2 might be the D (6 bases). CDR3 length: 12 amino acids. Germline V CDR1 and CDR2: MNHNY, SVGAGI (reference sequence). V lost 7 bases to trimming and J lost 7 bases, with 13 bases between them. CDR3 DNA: TGTGCCAGCACCAACGGGGGTGGGACCCAGTACTTC. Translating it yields CASTNGGGTQYF.

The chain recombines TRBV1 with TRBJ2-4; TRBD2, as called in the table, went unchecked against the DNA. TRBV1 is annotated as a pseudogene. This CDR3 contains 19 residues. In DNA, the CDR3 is TGCACCAGCAGCCAAGATCGGGGGACCGTCCGGTCGGTAGTGAACATTCAGTACTTC. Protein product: CTSSQDRGTVRSVVNIQYF.

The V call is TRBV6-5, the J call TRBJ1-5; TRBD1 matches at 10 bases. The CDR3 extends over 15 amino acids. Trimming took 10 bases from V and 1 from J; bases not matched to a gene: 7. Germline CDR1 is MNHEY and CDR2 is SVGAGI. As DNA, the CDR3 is TGTGCCACCAAGGGGACAGGGGACAGCAATCAGCCCCAGCATTTT. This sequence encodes CATKGTGDSNQPQHF.

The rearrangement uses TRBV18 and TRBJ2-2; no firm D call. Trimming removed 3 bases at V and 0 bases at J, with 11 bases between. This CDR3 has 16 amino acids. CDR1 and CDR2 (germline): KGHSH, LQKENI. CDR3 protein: CASSPEQLTNTGELFF. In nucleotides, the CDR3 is TGTGCCAGCTCACCTGAACAGCTCACGAACACCGGGGAGCTGTTTTTT.

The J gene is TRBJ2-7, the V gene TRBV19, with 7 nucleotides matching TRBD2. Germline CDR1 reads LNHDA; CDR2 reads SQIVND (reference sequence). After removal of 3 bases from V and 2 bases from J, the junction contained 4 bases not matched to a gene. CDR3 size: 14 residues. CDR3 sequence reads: CASSMGGIAYEQYF. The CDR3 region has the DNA TGTGCCAGTAGTATGGGAGGGATAGCCTACGAGCAGTACTTC.

CDR3 in DNA: TGTGCCAGCAGCTTAGGGGTGGGCCGGAATAATTCACCCCTCCACTTT. It translates to CASSLGVGRNNSPLHF. The gene calls are TRBV7-2 and TRBJ1-6, with unresolved D. CDR3 size: 16 residues. Between the trimmed V and J ends, which lost 1 base and 5 bases, there was a span of 12 bases. Germline CDR1 and CDR2: SGHTA and FQGNSA.

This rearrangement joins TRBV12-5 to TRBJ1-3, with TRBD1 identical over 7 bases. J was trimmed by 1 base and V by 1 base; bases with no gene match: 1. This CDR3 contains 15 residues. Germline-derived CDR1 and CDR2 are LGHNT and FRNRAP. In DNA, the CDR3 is TGTGCTAGTGGTTTGGAACAGGGGTCTGGAAACACCATATATTTT. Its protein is CASGLEQGSGNTIYF.

The CDR3 spells CASSYTRGNTIYF. The CDR3 coding sequence is TGTGCCAGCAGTTACACCAGGGGGAACACCATATATTTT. The gene calls are TRBV6-5 and TRBJ1-3; 7 bases are shared with TRBD1. CDR1 is MNHEY, CDR2 SVGAGI, per germline. V lost 2 bases to trimming and J lost 7 bases; unmatched junction nucleotides: 2. The CDR3 length is 13 residues.

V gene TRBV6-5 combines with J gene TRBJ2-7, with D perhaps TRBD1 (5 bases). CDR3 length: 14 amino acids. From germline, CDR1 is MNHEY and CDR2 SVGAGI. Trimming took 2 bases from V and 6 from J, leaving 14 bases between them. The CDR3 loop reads CASSYIRGDGEQYF. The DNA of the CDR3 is TGTGCCAGCAGTTACATAAGGGGTGATGGCGAGCAGTACTTC.

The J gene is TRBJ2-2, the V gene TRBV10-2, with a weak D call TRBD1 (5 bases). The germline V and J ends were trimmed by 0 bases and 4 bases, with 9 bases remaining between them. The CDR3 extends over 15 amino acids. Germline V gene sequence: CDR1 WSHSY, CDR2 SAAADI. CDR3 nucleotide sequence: TGCGCCAGCAGTGAGTCAGGACAAACCACCGGGGAGCTGTTTTTT. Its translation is CASSESGQTTGELFF.

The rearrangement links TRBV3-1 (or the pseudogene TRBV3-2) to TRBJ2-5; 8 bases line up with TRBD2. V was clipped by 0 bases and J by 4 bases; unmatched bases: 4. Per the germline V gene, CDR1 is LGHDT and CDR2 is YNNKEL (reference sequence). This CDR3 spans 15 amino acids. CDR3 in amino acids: CASSQDGGGLETQYF. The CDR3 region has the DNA TGTGCCAGCAGCCAAGATGGCGGGGGGCTAGAGACCCAGTACTTC.

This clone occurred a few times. CDR3 bases: TGTGCCAGTAGTATAGAGCCCGGGACTAGCGGCGAGCAGTACTTC. Protein sequence: CASSIEPGTSGEQYF. The J gene is TRBJ2-7, the V gene TRBV19, with 11 bases lining up with TRBD2. This CDR3 has 15 amino acids. Germline assignment: CDR1 LNHDA and CDR2 SQIVND (reference sequence). The V gene end was trimmed by 0 bases and the J gene end by 6 bases; junction bases not matched to a gene: 4.

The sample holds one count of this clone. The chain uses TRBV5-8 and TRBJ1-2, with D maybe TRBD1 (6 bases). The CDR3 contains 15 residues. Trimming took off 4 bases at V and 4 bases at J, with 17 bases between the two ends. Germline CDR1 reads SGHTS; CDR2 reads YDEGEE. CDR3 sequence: CASSTRGGEGYGYTF. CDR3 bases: TGTGCCAGCAGCACCAGGGGCGGAGAGGGCTATGGCTACACCTTC.

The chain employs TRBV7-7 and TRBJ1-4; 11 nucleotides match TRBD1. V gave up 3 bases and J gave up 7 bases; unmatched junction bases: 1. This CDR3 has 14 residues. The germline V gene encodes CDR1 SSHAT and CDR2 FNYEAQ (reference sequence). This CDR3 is CASSLGTGGEKLFF. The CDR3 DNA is TGTGCCAGCAGCTTGGGGACAGGGGGTGAAAAACTGTTTTTT.

The CDR3 loop is CASSMNRAYEQYF. The CDR3 DNA is TGTGCCAGTAGTATGAACAGGGCCTACGAGCAGTACTTC. This chain links TRBV19 with TRBJ2-7, with D possibly matching TRBD1 (6 bases). Deletions cut 3 bases from V and 2 bases from J, with 8 bases between. Germline V lookup: CDR1 LNHDA, CDR2 SQIVND (reference sequence). The CDR3 consists of 13 residues.

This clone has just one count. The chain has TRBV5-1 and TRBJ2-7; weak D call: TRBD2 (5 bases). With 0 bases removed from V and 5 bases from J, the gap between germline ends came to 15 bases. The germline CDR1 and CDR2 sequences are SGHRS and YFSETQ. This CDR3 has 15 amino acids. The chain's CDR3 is CASSLADTVEDEQYF. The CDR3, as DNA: TGCGCCAGCAGCTTGGCCGATACGGTGGAGGACGAGCAGTACTTC.

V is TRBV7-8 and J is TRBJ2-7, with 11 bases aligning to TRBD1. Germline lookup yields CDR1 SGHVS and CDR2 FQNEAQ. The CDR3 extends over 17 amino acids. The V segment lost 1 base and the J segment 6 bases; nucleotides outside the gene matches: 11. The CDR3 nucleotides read TGTGCCAGCAGCTTAGGGATCGGGGGGACAGGGGGATTCGAGCAGTACTTC. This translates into CASSLGIGGTGGFEQYF.

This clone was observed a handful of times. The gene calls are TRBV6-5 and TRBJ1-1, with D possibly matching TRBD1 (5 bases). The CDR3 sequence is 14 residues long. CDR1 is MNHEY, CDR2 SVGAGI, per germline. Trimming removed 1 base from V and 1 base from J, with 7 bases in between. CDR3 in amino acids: CASSYFGQNTEAFF. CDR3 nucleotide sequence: TGTGCCAGCAGTTACTTCGGACAGAACACTGAAGCTTTCTTT.

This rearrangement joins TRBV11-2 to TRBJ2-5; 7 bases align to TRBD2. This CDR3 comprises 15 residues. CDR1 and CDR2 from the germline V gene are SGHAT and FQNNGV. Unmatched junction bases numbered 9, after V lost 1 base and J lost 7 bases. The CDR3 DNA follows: TGTGCCAGCAGCTTAGTTTCGGGAGGCACAGGGACCCAGTACTTC. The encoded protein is CASSLVSGGTGTQYF.

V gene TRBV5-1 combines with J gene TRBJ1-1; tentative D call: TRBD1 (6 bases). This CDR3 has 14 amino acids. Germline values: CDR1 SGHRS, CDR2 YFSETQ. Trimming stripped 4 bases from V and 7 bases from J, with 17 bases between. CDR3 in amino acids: CASSQIPGENEAFF. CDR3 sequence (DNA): TGCGCCAGCAGCCAAATCCCAGGGGAGAATGAAGCTTTCTTT.

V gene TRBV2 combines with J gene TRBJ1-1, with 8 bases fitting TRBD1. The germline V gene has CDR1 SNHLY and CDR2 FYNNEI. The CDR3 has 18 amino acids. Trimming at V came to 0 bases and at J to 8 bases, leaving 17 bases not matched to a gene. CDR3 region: CASSEALRRTGRTLEAFF. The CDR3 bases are TGTGCCAGCAGTGAAGCGCTTAGAAGGACAGGGAGGACGTTAGAAGCTTTCTTT.